This T cell receptor beta chain was identified during a study of T cells after yellow fever vaccination. Study observations and caveats: Researchers noted that a small share of clonotypes showed up in both CD4 and CD8 compartments. In sorted memory subsets at day 0, almost all vaccine-responding clonotypes were below detection.

One entry per CDR3 protein results from TCRdb running MiXCR on the 5' RACE reads. The sample has tens of thousands of distinct CDR3 sequences, roughly 4.7% seen once. This clonotype was seen many times. The specimen was PBMCs, either bulk or a sorted T-cell subset (CD4+, CD8+, memory, or dextramer-sorted; not recorded which), collected on the day of the yellow fever booster vaccination. The receptor comes from a man between 18 and 29 years old who received the YFV17D yellow fever vaccine.

The CDR3 here is CASSLASGTDTQYF. The CDR3 nucleotides read TGTGCCAGCAGTCTAGCTTCAGGAACAGATACGCAGTATTTT. The genes are TRBV6-4 and TRBJ2-3; the D gene is possibly TRBD2 (5 bases). The germline CDR1 and CDR2 sequences are MRHNA and SNTAGT. V was clipped by 5 bases and J by 3 bases, with 12 bases between them. This CDR3 has 14 amino acids.